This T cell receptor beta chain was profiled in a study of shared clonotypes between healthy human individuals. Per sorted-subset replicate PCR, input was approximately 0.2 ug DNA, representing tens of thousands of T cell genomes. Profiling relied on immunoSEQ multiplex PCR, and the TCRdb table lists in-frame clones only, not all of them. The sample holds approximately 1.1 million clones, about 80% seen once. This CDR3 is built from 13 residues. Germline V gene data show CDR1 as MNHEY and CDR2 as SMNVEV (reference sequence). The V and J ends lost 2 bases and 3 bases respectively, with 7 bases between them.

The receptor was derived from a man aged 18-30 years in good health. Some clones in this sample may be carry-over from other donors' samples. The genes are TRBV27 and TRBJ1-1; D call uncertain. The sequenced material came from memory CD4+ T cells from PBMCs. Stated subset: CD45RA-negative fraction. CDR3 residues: CASSLNAHTEAFF. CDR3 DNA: TGTGCCAGCAGTTTAAACGCTCACACTGAAGCTTTCTTT.